The rows below give T cell receptor beta chains drawn from one sample of a study of T cell responses to AZD1222 COVID-19 vaccine. Only in-frame clones appear in the TCRdb table, and some are missing; sequencing was by immunoSEQ multiplex PCR. The table includes around 270,000 clones, approximately 94% detected once. Material: peripheral blood, obtained 28 days after the second AZD1222 dose. These receptors all stem from an adult who received the AZD1222 COVID-19 vaccine. The CDR3 runs from the conserved cysteine through the conserved F or W. The D gene is left open where the match is weak. The size of a clone is reported for some rows only, either as once, few or many, or as a class for expanded clones.

cdr3_aa cdr3_nt d_call j_call v_call clone_size
CASKTRTEAFF TGTGCCAGCAAAACGAGGACTGAAGCTTTCTTT - TRBJ1-1 TRBV28 -
CASSGGQGAGTGELFF TGTGCCAGTAGTGGAGGACAGGGGGCGGGCACCGGGGAGCTGTTTTTT TRBD1 TRBJ2-2 TRBV19 once
CASSQRVRGTGNTIYF TGCGCCAGCAGCCAACGGGTGCGGGGGACTGGAAACACCATATATTTT - TRBJ1-3 TRBV4-1 -
CAWSVPSGGAVQPQHF TGTGCCTGGAGCGTACCCTCTGGGGGGGCTGTTCAGCCCCAGCATTTT - TRBJ1-5 TRBV30 -
CASGRGGELFF TGTGCCAGCGGGAGAGGCGGGGAGCTGTTTTTT - TRBJ2-2 TRBV13 -
CASSSRLAGAGEQYF TGTGCCAGCAGCTCCCGGCTAGCGGGGGCAGGCGAGCAGTACTTC TRBD2 TRBJ2-7 TRBV7-6 -
CASSLAQVLSGANVLTF TGTGCCAGCAGCTTAGCCCAGGTCCTCTCTGGGGCCAACGTCCTGACTTTC - TRBJ2-6 TRBV7-8 once
CASSGPGTPTYEQYF TGTGCCAGCAGCGGGCCTGGGACTCCAACCTACGAGCAGTACTTC - TRBJ2-7 TRBV27 once
CASSFRAVNEQFF TGTGCCAGCAGCTTCCGGGCGGTCAATGAGCAGTTCTTC - TRBJ2-1 TRBV11-3 -
CASSYRGDTEAFF TGTGCCAGCAGTTACAGAGGGGACACTGAAGCTTTCTTT - TRBJ1-1 TRBV6-5 once
CASSSSGPLHEQYF TGTGCCAGCAGTTCATCCGGCCCACTGCACGAGCAGTACTTC - TRBJ2-7 TRBV6-5 -
CASSLETTEKLFF TGCGCCAGCAGCTTGGAGACAACGGAAAAACTGTTTTTT - TRBJ1-4 TRBV5-1 -
CASSQWGTGYVLQYF TGTGCCAGCAGCCAATGGGGGACAGGGTACGTACTTCAGTACTTC TRBD1 TRBJ2-4 TRBV3-1/TRBV3-2 -